This T cell receptor (beta chain) originates from a study of regulatory T cells in long-lasting Graves disease (dated by TCRdb to the early 2020s). Background on the whole study: In the newly diagnosed Graves' disease group, patients had been taking antithyroid drugs for less than 3 months. Persistent Graves' disease patients were compared with newly diagnosed Graves' disease patients by peripheral blood TCR sequencing and RNA sequencing. The study took place in China and was registered as a clinical trial. TCR sequencing covered some 13 persistent and approximately 20 newly diagnosed Graves' disease patients, around 33 samples in total. What the study reported, not specific to this receptor: Persistent disease showed preferential use of TRBV28, TRBJ1-2 and TRBJ2-5, whereas newly diagnosed disease favored TRBV20-1 and TRBJ2-1. The study examined only peripheral blood because the primary lesion, thyroid tissue, could not be accessed. Compared with newly diagnosed patients, persistent Graves' disease patients had lower TCR Shannon entropy and fewer highly expanded clones, which suggests clonal expansion. The authors acknowledged the small sample size as a limitation that may reduce accuracy. More public clonotypes were shared among persistent patients (fewer than 3,000) than among newly diagnosed patients (more than 950). Sequencing and analysis were restricted to the TCR beta chain.

This clonotype occurred a few times. There is no known antigen for this receptor. Base qualities are not provided; no much larger clone lies one nucleotide away. Based on the germline V gene (reference sequence), the CDR1 and CDR2 sequences are LGHDT and YNNKEL. The trim is 0 bases for V and 8 bases for J, with a gap of 10 bases between the germline ends. The CDR3 measures 13 amino acids from cysteine to phenylalanine. The entry retains the CDR3 DNA only, 39 bases that are in frame from base 1. Library preparation used multiplex PCR. The reads were generated on an Illumina HiSeq 4000. To build TCR beta libraries, CDR3 regions were amplified by Arm-PCR using iRepertoire HTBI primers. Gel purification was performed on PCR products prior to sequencing. The published analysis was carried out like this. Gene usage analysis of CDR3 amino acid clonotypes relied on the 60 to 65 TRBV and over 13 TRBJ segments identified across samples. COPE and FqMerger were used to merge the filtered high-quality paired reads into contigs. BLAST was used to align contigs to the IMGT TRBV, TRBD and TRBJ reference genes, and CDR3 was defined following IMGT. Any clonotype with a frequency above 0.1% was counted as a highly expanded clone. Shannon entropy served as the measure of repertoire diversity, while the Gini coefficient captured V-J evenness. A clonotype found in more than one individual was treated as public. TCRdb itself trimmed the public reads at Q25 with fastp, ran MiXCR and retained productive beta chains. Rows with a matching CDR3 protein are joined into one entry that keeps the most common DNA and genes. TCRdb assigned the V and J calls; the authors' analysis was not used. Present in this sample are almost 450,000 distinct CDR3 sequences, 16% of which were seen just once. Around a tenth of the sample rests with the top ten.

Read against the paper, the sample's time point label means: newly diagnosed GD, antithyroid drugs for less than 3 months. For both TCR sequencing and RNA sequencing, RNA was extracted from PBMCs in TRIzol. The diagnosis of Graves' disease followed American Thyroid Association guidelines. Patients for the study were recruited at an endocrinology department in Xi'an, China. From each patient, 7.5 to 9.5 milliliters of peripheral blood was collected into an EDTA anticoagulant tube. Ficoll Paque Plus density gradient separation was used to isolate PBMCs, and no further T cell sorting was done. RNA quality was checked with an Agilent 2100 Bioanalyzer and agarose gel, and concentration with a NanoDrop 2000. Another study also made use of these data, one on T cells in Graves' hyperthyroidism and ophthalmopathy. The second paper states: Graves' hyperthyroidism was defined as stable when no progression to ophthalmopathy occurred over 18 months of follow-up. Hyperthyroidism patients were newly diagnosed, had a disease duration of under 2 months, and were aged 18 to 65 years. Patients with uncontrolled infections, other autoimmune diseases, pregnancy or lactation were excluded. Diagnoses were established on the basis of clinical symptoms, serum thyroxine and TRAb, thyroid ultrasound, and orbital computed tomography. A first-round RT-PCR of the TCR CDR3 used the HTBI primer set with the Qiagen OneStep RT-PCR kit. Most expanded thyroid clonotypes (frequency above 0.001) were also detected in blood, suggesting blood repertoires may reflect thyroid immune responses. In cross-validation, a model built on a 13 V-J signature told ophthalmopathy apart from stable hyperthyroidism with less than 90% sensitivity and around 84% specificity, and in testing the same model reached 80%/75%. In validation, the model predicted progression to ophthalmopathy with about 71% sensitivity and roughly 72% specificity, a median of 6.5 months before onset. A discovery cohort of approximately 97 patients, 43 with Graves' ophthalmopathy and over 55 with stable Graves' hyperthyroidism, was used to find distinguishing TCR V-J signatures. Prospective prediction of ophthalmopathy was tested in an independent validation cohort of approximately 19 hyperthyroidism patients and approximately 17 patients who later progressed to ophthalmopathy. For training and testing, the 100 or so patients in the discovery cohort were randomly divided in a 7:3 ratio. In addition, the study compared T-cell repertoires in thyroid tissue and in blood from six Graves' hyperthyroidism patients. Following sampling, methimazole starting at 30 mg daily was given to hyperthyroidism patients, and high-dose intravenous methylprednisolone was given to ophthalmopathy patients. The libraries were constructed in a second round of multiplex PCR and then size-selected and purified. Sequencing of the libraries was done on an Illumina HiSeq2000 using paired-end 100 bp reads. SOAPnuke was used to process the raw data, throwing out any read that contained adapters or uncalled bases, had a mean Phred below 15, or lacked an exact constant-primer or identifier match. High-quality paired reads were merged with COPE v1.2.5, and unique nucleotide sequences were defined as clonotypes. MiTCR v1.1 was used to align clonotypes to the IMGT TRBV, TRBD and TRBJ reference segments. The analysis was restricted to V-J combinations with a frequency above 0.0001, which together covered roughly 99% of the repertoires. The TCS score was defined as F50 (clonal expansion) divided by E x V (chaos), with BLOSUM62-based TCRdist calculated between CDR3 peptides within each V-J. Welch's t-statistics and random forest reduced approximately 520 V-J features to 10 to 15, which were used in a naive Bayes classifier (R e1071). Sample size was not statistically predetermined, and blinding of investigators to group allocation was not performed. The paper reports TCR Vbeta CDR3 sequencing of over 130 peripheral blood samples: approximately 41 ophthalmopathy, around 80 hyperthyroidism and approximately 17 progressor patients.

The clonotype comes from a young woman with Graves disease. Donor details come from another sample of the same person, matched by shared clones. The V and J genes are TRBV3-1 and TRBJ1-1, with the D gene call left open. Source: peripheral blood mononuclear cells (PBMCs), taken at new diagnosis, from a patient treated with antithyroid drugs. The base sequence is TGTGCCAGCAGCCAAGACCCCCTCGCGGAAGCTTTCTTT. Its protein reads: CASSQDPLAEAFF. The CDR3, completed at both ends by the reference TRBV3-1 and TRBJ1-1 genes, gives the full variable domain DTAVSQTPKYLVTQMGNDKSIKCEQNLGHDTMYWYKQDSKKFLKIMFSYNNKELIINETVPNRFSPKSPDKAHLNLHINSLELGDSAVYFCASSQDPLAEAFFGQGTRLTVV.